What follows are 11 T cell receptor beta chains derived from one specimen sequenced in a study. MiXCR, applied by TCRdb to the RT-PCR reads, yields one record per CDR3 protein. The table lists more than 550,000 distinct CDR3 sequences, 11% to 15% of them singletons. The specimen was memory CD4+ T cells from blood. The receptors stem from a female donor in good health, serving as a healthy control.

The chain employs TRBV20-1 and TRBJ1-2; the D is unclear. Germline values: CDR1 DFQATT, CDR2 SNEGSKA (reference sequence). The CDR3 loop spans 13 amino acids. Trimming cost V 3 bases and J 2 bases, with 10 bases left between them. The CDR3 loop is CSASPTTNYGYTF. CDR3 coding DNA: TGCAGTGCTAGCCCGACGACAAACTATGGCTACACCTTC.

In regard to this clonotype: A much larger clone lies a single base off, so this may be a read error. The CDR3 carries no conserved terminal phenylalanine or tryptophan, so it likely arises from a read error. The chain joins TRBV20-1 to TRBJ1-2; the match to TRBD1 covers 7 bases. V shed 2 bases, J shed 2 bases, and the junction held 8 bases outside the gene matches. This CDR3 region has 15 residues. Germline V CDR1 and CDR2: DFQATT, SNEGSKA (reference sequence). CDR3 protein: CSARLRQGSNYGYTI. CDR3 coding DNA: TGCAGTGCTAGACTCAGACAGGGCTCCAACTATGGCTACACCATC.

The chain's CDR3 is CSAVTTKETQYF. CDR3 nucleotide sequence: TGCAGCGCTGTGACTACAAAAGAGACCCAGTACTTC. This chain uses TRBV29-1 with TRBJ2-5; perhaps TRBD2 as D (5 bases). The CDR3 spans 12 residues. Per the germline V gene, CDR1 is SQVTM and CDR2 is ANQGSEA. V was shortened by 7 bases and J by 3 bases, with 12 bases between the two germline ends.

This clonotype was detected ten times or more. The rearrangement uses TRBV12-3 or TRBV12-4 and TRBJ2-2; 10 bases map to TRBD1. The ends lost 8 bases at V and 6 bases at J; junction bases unmatched: 9. The CDR3 spans 15 residues. In nucleotides, the CDR3 is TGTGCCAGCGCAGAGGGACAGGGGAGTTCCGGGGAGCTGTTTTTT. Translated, it gives CASAEGQGSSGELFF.

This clonotype showed up many times. J is TRBJ1-1 and V is TRBV18, with 10 positions matching TRBD1. The germline CDR1 and CDR2 sequences are KGHSH and LQKENI. Germline trimming cut 3 bases from V and 2 bases from J; bases unmatched to any gene: 9. The CDR3 is 17 residues long. This CDR3 is CASSPKFRDRGNTEAFF. CDR3 DNA sequence: TGTGCCAGCTCACCGAAATTCCGGGACAGGGGTAACACTGAAGCTTTCTTT.

In this sample, this clonotype turned up many times. The V and J genes are TRBV7-9 and TRBJ1-6; 7 bases map to TRBD1. Per germline, CDR1 SEHNR and CDR2 FQNEAQ (reference sequence). The CDR3 totals 14 residues. V lost 7 bases, J lost 7 bases, and 7 bases stayed unmatched. CDR3 sequence: CASTRDSINSPLHF. The CDR3, as DNA: TGTGCCAGCACCAGGGACAGCATCAATTCACCCCTCCACTTT.

The rearrangement joins TRBV12-3 or TRBV12-4 to TRBJ1-3; D gene unclear. This CDR3 has 14 amino acids. Trimming shortened V by 3 bases and J by 4 bases, and 10 bases separated the two germline ends. The CDR3: CASSFRVQGNTIYF. For the CDR3, the DNA is TGTGCCAGCAGTTTTAGAGTCCAAGGAAACACCATATATTTT.

This clonotype turned up a few times. The chain joins TRBV7-7 to TRBJ2-1; the D gene is possibly TRBD2 (5 bases). Per germline, CDR1 SSHAT and CDR2 FNYEAQ (reference sequence). The V end was cut by 1 base, the J end by 10 bases, with 20 bases between. The CDR3 is 16 amino acids. In DNA form, the CDR3 reads TGTGCCAGCAGCTTAGATGGCCTAGCAGGCCCCGGGGAGCAGTTCTTC. It encodes CASSLDGLAGPGEQFF.

This clonotype was observed a few times. The chain uses TRBV6-5 and TRBJ1-5; the D gene is possibly TRBD1 (5 bases). The CDR3 contains 15 residues. The germline V gene has CDR1 MNHEY and CDR2 SVGAGI. V was cut by 5 bases and J by 0 bases, with 11 bases left in between. The CDR3 spells CASSPTVYSNQPQHF. CDR3 DNA: TGTGCCAGCAGTCCGACAGTCTATAGCAATCAGCCCCAGCATTTT.

This clonotype was detected only a few times. The chain has TRBV20-1 and TRBJ1-4, with no clear D. The CDR3 contains 15 residues. Germline CDR1 reads DFQATT; CDR2 reads SNEGSKA (reference sequence). With 5 bases removed from V and 3 bases from J, the gap between germline ends came to 16 bases. CDR3 residues: CSAFRRRNANEKLFF. The CDR3 nucleotides are TGCAGTGCTTTCCGAAGACGGAACGCTAATGAAAAACTGTTTTTT.

Concerning this clonotype itself: A read error may be the cause here, since a much bigger clone is one base away. Without the conserved terminal phenylalanine or tryptophan, this CDR3 likely stems from a read error. The V gene is TRBV29-1, the J gene TRBJ1-2; possible D gene TRBD1, 6 bases. Germline V gene data show CDR1 as SQVTM and CDR2 as ANQGSEA. The CDR3 has 12 residues. Trimming left V 4 bases short and J 4 bases short, with 10 bases between. CDR3 amino acids: CSVAGGAYGYTL. The CDR3 bases are TGCAGCGTTGCTGGGGGCGCCTATGGCTACACCTTA.